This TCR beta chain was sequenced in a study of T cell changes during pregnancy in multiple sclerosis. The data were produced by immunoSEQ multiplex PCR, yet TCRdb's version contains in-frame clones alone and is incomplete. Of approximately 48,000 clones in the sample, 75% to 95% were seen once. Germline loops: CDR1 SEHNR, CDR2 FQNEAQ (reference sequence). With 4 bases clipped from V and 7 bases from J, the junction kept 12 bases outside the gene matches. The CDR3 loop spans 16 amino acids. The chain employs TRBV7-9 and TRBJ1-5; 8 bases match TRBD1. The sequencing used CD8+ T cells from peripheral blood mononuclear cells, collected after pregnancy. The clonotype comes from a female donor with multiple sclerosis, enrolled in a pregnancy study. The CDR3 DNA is TGTGCCAGCAGCTCGACAGGGGCGCCCTCTTGGCAGCCCCAGCATTTT. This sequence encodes CASSSTGAPSWQPQHF.